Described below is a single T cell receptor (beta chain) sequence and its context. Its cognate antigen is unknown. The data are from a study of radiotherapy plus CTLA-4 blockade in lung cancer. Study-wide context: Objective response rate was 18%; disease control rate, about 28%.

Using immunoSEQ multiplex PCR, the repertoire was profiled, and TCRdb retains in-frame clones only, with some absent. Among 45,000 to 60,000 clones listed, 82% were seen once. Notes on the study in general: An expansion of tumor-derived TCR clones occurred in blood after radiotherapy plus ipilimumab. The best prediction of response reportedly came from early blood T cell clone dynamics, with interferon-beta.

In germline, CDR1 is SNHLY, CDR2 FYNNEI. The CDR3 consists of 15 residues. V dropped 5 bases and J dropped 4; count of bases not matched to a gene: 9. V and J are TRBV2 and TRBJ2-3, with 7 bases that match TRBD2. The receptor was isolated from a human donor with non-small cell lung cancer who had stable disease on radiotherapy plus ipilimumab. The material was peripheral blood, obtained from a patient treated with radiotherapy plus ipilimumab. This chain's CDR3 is CASSNQGGVADTQYF. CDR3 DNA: TGTGCCAGCAGTAATCAGGGAGGGGTAGCAGATACGCAGTATTTT.